The 30 T cell receptor beta chains reported below all come from one sample, sequenced in a study of blood T cell repertoires in COVID-19. The assay was immunoSEQ multiplex PCR, and TCRdb's table has in-frame clones only and misses some. The sample carries about 94,000 clones, 80% to 85% recorded once. The source material was peripheral blood. Receptor source: a man aged 55 to 70 with acute or convalescent COVID-19.

V usage is TRBV18 and J usage is TRBJ2-5; 7 bases agree with TRBD2. The V and J ends lost 5 bases and 4 bases, in that order; junction bases with no gene match: 10. Germline V gene lookup returns CDR1 KGHSH and CDR2 LQKENI. The CDR3 runs 15 residues. The CDR3 DNA reads as TGTGCCAGCTCATCCTTAGCGGGCGGGGGAGAGACCCAGTACTTC. Translated, it gives CASSSLAGGGETQYF.

V usage is TRBV19 and J usage is TRBJ1-5; 9 positions agree with TRBD1. Germline CDR1 LNHDA, CDR2 SQIVND (reference sequence). V lost 10 bases and J lost 4; bases outside the gene matches: 14. The CDR3 sequence is 16 residues long. The CDR3 protein is CATRNRDRGKNQPQHF. The CDR3 region has the DNA TGTGCCACCCGAAATCGCGACAGGGGGAAGAATCAGCCCCAGCATTTT.

The chain is built from TRBV21-1 and TRBJ1-5. TRBV21-1 is annotated as a pseudogene. The CDR3 contains 19 residues. The CDR3 sequence is CASSNERRVDTRFNQPQHF. In DNA, the CDR3 is TGTGCCAGCAGCAACGAAAGGAGGGTCGATACAAGATTCAATCAGCCCCAGCATTTT.

The V call is TRBV9, the J call TRBJ1-1, with D perhaps matching TRBD1 (6 bases). V was pared by 0 bases and J by 7 bases, with 13 bases between. Germline V CDR1 and CDR2: SGDLS, YYNGEE. The CDR3 has 14 amino acids. The CDR3 sequence is CASSVGPGADEAFF. The CDR3 DNA sequence: TGTGCCAGCAGCGTAGGGCCAGGGGCTGATGAAGCTTTCTTT.

This clone was found once. V gene TRBV10-1 combines with J gene TRBJ2-2, with 7 bases fitting TRBD1. With V trimmed by 4 bases and J by 3 bases, 2 bases remained unmatched. Germline CDR1 WNHNN, CDR2 SYGVQD (reference sequence). The CDR3 length is 14 residues. CDR3 sequence reads: CASSGGTDTGELFF. The CDR3 DNA reads TGCGCCAGCAGTGGGGGGACAGACACCGGGGAGCTGTTTTTT.

The CDR3 sequence: CASSSRDWGIYEQYF. The CDR3 region has the DNA TGTGCCAGCAGCTCCCGGGACTGGGGGATCTACGAGCAGTACTTC. The chain joins TRBV5-6 to TRBJ2-7; the D gene is possibly TRBD2 (6 bases). Germline V gene data show CDR1 as SGHDT and CDR2 as YYEEEE. The ends were cut back, 3 bases at V and 3 bases at J, with 16 bases in the middle. The length of the CDR3 is 15 residues.

The chain is built from TRBV5-8 and TRBJ2-1, with D tentatively TRBD1 (6 bases). The CDR3 extends over 15 amino acids. The V gene's germline CDR1 is SGHTS and CDR2 YDEGEE. V gave up 4 bases and J gave up 2 bases, with 13 bases separating them. CDR3 sequence: CASSGDIRAYNEQFF. CDR3 coding DNA: TGTGCCAGCAGCGGGGACATTCGCGCCTACAATGAGCAGTTCTTC.

The CDR3: CASSFGQANTGELFF. As DNA, the CDR3 is TGTGCCAGCAGCTTTGGACAGGCGAACACCGGGGAGCTGTTTTTT. The chain joins TRBV7-2 to TRBJ2-2; TRBD1 agrees at 7 bases. The V gene end was trimmed by 3 bases and the J gene end by 0 bases; junction bases not matched to a gene: 1. Per germline, CDR1 SGHTA and CDR2 FQGNSA. This CDR3 has 15 amino acids.

This clone was observed a few times. The chain is built from TRBV28 and TRBJ1-1, with D perhaps TRBD1 (6 bases). V lost 5 bases, J lost 3 bases, and 16 bases lay in between. The length of the CDR3 is 15 residues. In germline, CDR1 is MDHEN, CDR2 SYDVKM. CDR3 nucleotide sequence: TGTGCCAGCAGTCCCGGGGGGCAGGTTCACACTGAAGCTTTCTTT. It is translated as CASSPGGQVHTEAFF.

This clone was observed a few times. V is TRBV3-1 (or the pseudogene TRBV3-2) and J is TRBJ2-1, with 9 positions matching TRBD2. CDR3 length: 15 amino acids. Germline values: CDR1 LGHDT, CDR2 YNNKEL (reference sequence). The V gene end was trimmed by 1 base and the J gene end by 7 bases; junction bases not matched to a gene: 5. As DNA, the CDR3 is TGTGCCAGCAGCCAAGCTGGCGGGGGGGGAAATGAGCAGTTCTTC. It yields the protein CASSQAGGGGNEQFF.

CDR3 DNA sequence: TGTGCCAGCAGCCAAGCAGGGGCGCGGCAGCCCCAGCATTTT. Its translation: CASSQAGARQPQHF. V is TRBV3-1 (or the pseudogene TRBV3-2) and J is TRBJ1-5; weak D call: TRBD1 (6 bases). There are 14 residues in the CDR3. V lost 1 base and J 7 bases, leaving 11 bases between the germline ends. CDR1 and CDR2 (germline): LGHDT, YNNKEL (reference sequence).

The chain is built from TRBV6-6 and TRBJ2-7; D ambiguous. V lost 2 bases and J lost 0, with 5 bases in between. The CDR3 sequence is 13 residues long. Germline CDR1 MNHNY, CDR2 SVGAGI (reference sequence). The CDR3 here is CASSYELSYEQYF. As DNA, the CDR3 is TGTGCCAGCAGTTACGAGCTCTCCTACGAGCAGTACTTC.

The chain links TRBV9 to TRBJ1-1; TRBD1 might be the D (5 bases). The V gene's germline CDR1 is SGDLS and CDR2 YYNGEE. V lost 0 bases to trimming and J lost 5 bases, with 11 bases between them. The CDR3 length is 14 residues. CDR3 residues: CASSVEHGGTEAFF. CDR3 sequence (DNA): TGTGCCAGCAGCGTAGAACACGGGGGGACTGAAGCTTTCTTT. Complete variable domain (other parts from reference TRBV9 and TRBJ1-1): DSGVTQTPKHLITATGQRVTLRCSPRSGDLSVYWYQQSLDQGLQFLIQYYNGEERAKGNILERFSAQQFPDLHSELNLSSLELGDSALYFCASSVEHGGTEAFFGQGTRLTVV.

This clone was observed a few times. This chain uses TRBV7-8 with TRBJ1-2; perhaps TRBD1 as D (5 bases). V lost 5 bases and J lost 2, with 9 bases in between. The CDR3 consists of 13 residues. From germline, CDR1 is SGHVS and CDR2 FQNEAQ. The CDR3: CASSREGNYGYTF. CDR3 DNA sequence: TGTGCCAGCAGCCGGGAGGGGAACTATGGCTACACCTTC.

The chain combines TRBV7-9 with TRBJ1-1, with 8 bases aligning to TRBD1. The V gene's germline CDR1 is SEHNR and CDR2 FQNEAQ (reference sequence). The CDR3 has 15 amino acids. V gave up 2 bases and J gave up 3 bases; unmatched junction bases: 5. This chain's CDR3 is CASSLQGAYDTEAFF. The CDR3, as DNA: TGTGCCAGCAGCTTACAGGGGGCATATGACACTGAAGCTTTCTTT.

The genes are TRBV3-1 (or the pseudogene TRBV3-2) and TRBJ1-5; D remains ambiguous. The V gene's germline CDR1 is LGHDT and CDR2 YNNKEL (reference sequence). This CDR3 is 14 amino acids long. Trimming left V 6 bases short and J 1 base short, with 10 bases between. CDR3 nucleotides: TGTGCCAGCAGTCCCCGGGGAAGCAATCAGCCCCAGCATTTT. Residues: CASSPRGSNQPQHF.

The chain joins TRBV9 to TRBJ2-2; 9 bases are shared with TRBD1. Germline V gives CDR1 SGDLS, CDR2 YYNGEE. The CDR3 loop spans 16 amino acids. J gave up 6 bases and V 0 bases, and 6 bases lay outside the gene matches. CDR3 region: CASSVGTGGSPGELFF. DNA for the CDR3: TGTGCCAGCAGCGTAGGTACAGGGGGCAGTCCCGGGGAGCTGTTTTTT.

V is TRBV2 and J is TRBJ2-7; 10 nucleotides match TRBD1. This CDR3 has 13 amino acids. Germline V CDR1 and CDR2: SNHLY, FYNNEI. The V gene end was trimmed by 10 bases and the J gene end by 3 bases; junction bases not matched to a gene: 6. CDR3 sequence (DNA): TGTGCCACCTCCAGGGACAGGGGCTACGAGCAGTACTTC. It is translated as CATSRDRGYEQYF.

The chain employs TRBV5-6 and TRBJ1-5, with D possibly matching TRBD1 (6 bases). This CDR3 contains 15 residues. Trimming took 4 bases from V and 3 from J, leaving 14 bases between them. Germline lookup yields CDR1 SGHDT and CDR2 YYEEEE. For the CDR3, the DNA is TGTGCCAGCAGCCCGCCCGGACAGCTCAATCAGCCCCAGCATTTT. Translation: CASSPPGQLNQPQHF. Full variable domain (missing parts from reference TRBV5-6 and TRBJ1-5): DAGVTQSPTHLIKTRGQQVTLRCSPKSGHDTVSWYQQALGQGPQFIFQYYEEEERQRGNFPDRFSGHQFPNYSSELNVNALLLGDSALYLCASSPPGQLNQPQHFGDGTRLSIL.

The V gene is TRBV6-4, the J gene TRBJ2-1; the D gene is possibly TRBD2 (6 bases). V lost 3 bases and J lost 8, with 14 bases in between. CDR1 is MRHNA and CDR2 is SNTAGT in the germline V gene. This CDR3 comprises 14 residues. The CDR3 DNA reads TGTGCCAGCAGTGAACCGACTAGATCCCATGAGCAGTTCTTC. It yields the protein CASSEPTRSHEQFF.

The chain has TRBV4-1 and TRBJ2-7; TRBD2 might be the D (6 bases). Trimming removed 4 bases from V and 3 bases from J, with 16 bases in between. Germline CDR1 is MGHRA and CDR2 is YSYEKL. This CDR3 is built from 15 residues. This chain's CDR3 is CASSLGPAGSYEQYF. DNA of the CDR3: TGCGCCAGCAGCCTGGGCCCGGCGGGGAGCTACGAGCAGTACTTC.

The gene calls are TRBV4-1 and TRBJ1-6; 7 nucleotides line up with TRBD1. J gave up 10 bases and V 2 bases, and 11 bases lay outside the gene matches. The length of the CDR3 is 16 residues. From germline, CDR1 is MGHRA and CDR2 YSYEKL. The CDR3 DNA sequence: TGCGCCAGCAGCCAACCGACAGGGTATGCGGGATCACCCCTCCACTTT. The encoded protein is CASSQPTGYAGSPLHF.

The J gene is TRBJ2-2, the V gene TRBV2; tentatively, D is TRBD1 (6 bases). Per germline, CDR1 SNHLY and CDR2 FYNNEI. Deletions cut 6 bases from V and 1 base from J, with 9 bases between. This CDR3 is built from 14 residues. CDR3 DNA: TGTGCCAGCAGGAGGACAGAGAACACCGGGGAGCTGTTTTTT. Its translation is CASRRTENTGELFF.

The chain couples TRBV7-8 to TRBJ1-3; 8 bases agree with TRBD1. CDR3 length equals 16 residues. Germline V gene data show CDR1 as SGHVS and CDR2 as FQNEAQ. J gave up 2 bases and V 2 bases, and 5 bases lay outside the gene matches. CDR3 region: CASSLRTGFTGNTIYF. The CDR3, as DNA: TGTGCCAGCAGCTTACGGACAGGGTTTACTGGAAACACCATATATTTT.

The gene calls are TRBV4-3 and TRBJ1-2; 7 bases match TRBD1. This CDR3 is 15 amino acids long. The trim removed 4 bases at V and 5 bases at J, leaving 10 bases unmatched. Germline lookup yields CDR1 LGHNA and CDR2 YSLEER. The CDR3 loop reads CASSRPGQNIYGYTF. In DNA form, the CDR3 reads TGCGCCAGCAGCCGTCCGGGACAGAATATTTATGGCTACACCTTC.

The chain recombines TRBV19 with TRBJ1-2, with TRBD1 identical over 9 bases. Trimming at V came to 5 bases and at J to 4 bases, leaving 8 bases not matched to a gene. This CDR3 has 15 residues. Germline CDR1 reads LNHDA; CDR2 reads SQIVND (reference sequence). The CDR3 DNA sequence: TGTGCCAGTAGTTCCAGACAGGGGGGGACCTATGGCTACACCTTC. It is translated as CASSSRQGGTYGYTF.

The gene calls are TRBV7-2 and TRBJ2-3; 10 bases are shared with TRBD2. This CDR3 region has 14 residues. The germline gives CDR1 SGHTA, CDR2 FQGNSA. V lost 6 bases and J lost 5; bases outside the gene matches: 5. This chain's CDR3 is CASRAGGLGDTQYF. Written as DNA, the CDR3 is TGTGCCAGCAGAGCGGGGGGGCTTGGAGATACGCAGTATTTT.

V usage is TRBV5-1 and J usage is TRBJ2-5; tentatively, D is TRBD2 (6 bases). V was trimmed by 1 base and J by 0 bases, leaving 10 bases between them. CDR3 size: 15 residues. In germline, CDR1 is SGHRS, CDR2 YFSETQ. The CDR3 sequence: CASSLTGVNQETQYF. DNA of the CDR3: TGCGCCAGCAGCTTGACGGGGGTAAACCAAGAGACCCAGTACTTC.

This clone was observed once. J is TRBJ2-1 and V is TRBV24-1, with 7 nucleotides matching TRBD1. Losses at the gene ends were 3 bases for V and 8 bases for J; bases not matched to a gene: 6. The length of the CDR3 is 14 residues. Germline assignment: CDR1 KGHDR and CDR2 SFDVKD. This CDR3 reads CATSDPYRGDEQFF. The CDR3 nucleotides are TGTGCCACCAGTGATCCCTACAGGGGCGATGAGCAGTTCTTC.

This chain links TRBV11-3 with TRBJ2-7; tentative D call: TRBD2 (6 bases). The CDR3 has 14 residues. Germline values: CDR1 SGHNT, CDR2 YENEEA. With 3 bases removed from V and 0 bases from J, the gap between germline ends came to 9 bases. CDR3: CASSLGGSSYEQYF. Here the CDR3 DNA reads TGTGCCAGCAGCTTGGGGGGAAGCTCCTACGAGCAGTACTTC.